These 10 T cell receptor beta chains share one sample of origin, sequenced in a study of long-term antiretroviral therapy in people with HIV. Version v3.0 of the immunoSEQ assay was performed at survey level. Measured with immunoSEQ multiplex PCR; TCRdb has only the in-frame clones, and not every one. This sample has around 20,000 clones; more than 65% occur once, and the top ten carry approximately 15%. The sample here was unsorted PBMCs, taken 0.5 years before starting antiretroviral therapy. The receptors come from a woman aged 50 to 65 with HIV.

The chain employs TRBV6-4 and TRBJ2-1, with TRBD2 matching 7 bases. Germline assignment: CDR1 MRHNA and CDR2 SNTAGT. CDR3 length: 16 amino acids. The V segment lost 7 bases and the J segment 2 bases; nucleotides outside the gene matches: 11. Here the CDR3 DNA reads TGTGCCAGCACCCTCCACGGGACTAACCCCTACAATGAGCAGTTCTTC. Amino acid sequence: CASTLHGTNPYNEQFF.

The V call is TRBV9, the J call TRBJ2-2; 10 nucleotides line up with TRBD2. J gave up 3 bases and V 1 base, and 6 bases lay outside the gene matches. CDR1 and CDR2 from the germline V gene are SGDLS and YYNGEE. CDR3 length equals 17 residues. DNA for the CDR3: TGTGCCAGCAGCGTAAGCGGGGGGGATTCAGACACCGGGGAGCTGTTTTTT. This gives the protein CASSVSGGDSDTGELFF.

This chain connects TRBV9 to TRBJ1-3; unclear D gene. Germline lookup yields CDR1 SGDLS and CDR2 YYNGEE. The V and J ends lost 0 bases and 0 bases respectively, with 13 bases between them. The CDR3 is made up of 17 amino acids. CDR3 residues: CASSVAGSRSSGNTIYF. CDR3 DNA: TGTGCCAGCAGCGTAGCGGGCAGCCGTAGCTCTGGAAACACCATATATTTT.

V is TRBV27 and J is TRBJ2-6, with D perhaps TRBD1 (5 bases). CDR1 MNHEY and CDR2 SMNVEV come from the germline V gene (reference sequence). The CDR3 extends over 17 amino acids. The V and J ends lost 6 bases and 1 base respectively, with 16 bases between them. CDR3 protein: CASRPTRRTSGANVLTF. In DNA, the CDR3 is TGTGCCAGCAGGCCGACCCGAAGGACATCTGGGGCCAACGTCCTGACTTTC.

This clone was detected a few times. This chain connects TRBV6-5 to TRBJ1-4, with 7 bases aligning to TRBD1. CDR1 and CDR2 (germline): MNHEY, SVGAGI. V gave up 5 bases and J gave up 1 base; unmatched junction bases: 4. The CDR3 length is 15 residues. The CDR3 loop is CASSRTGLTNEKLFF. The CDR3 bases are TGTGCCAGCAGTCGGACAGGACTAACTAATGAAAAACTGTTTTTT.

The chain joins TRBV19 to TRBJ1-1; 8 nucleotides line up with TRBD1. The V segment lost 2 bases and the J segment 5 bases; nucleotides outside the gene matches: 10. The CDR3 loop spans 16 amino acids. The V gene's germline CDR1 is LNHDA and CDR2 SQIVND (reference sequence). DNA for the CDR3: TGTGCCAGTAGTATAAAAAAGACAGGGGTGGGGACTGAAGCTTTCTTT. This encodes CASSIKKTGVGTEAFF.

The CDR3 nucleotides are TGTGCCAGCAAAGGTCTGGCGGACACTGAAGCTTTCTTT. Translation gives CASKGLADTEAFF. This chain uses TRBV27 with TRBJ1-1; D is uncertain. In germline, CDR1 is MNHEY, CDR2 SMNVEV (reference sequence). The CDR3 spans 13 residues. Trimming removed 7 bases from V and 3 bases from J, with 12 bases in between.

The chain carries TRBV6-6 and TRBJ2-3; D remains ambiguous. CDR1 and CDR2 (germline): MNHNY, SVGAGI (reference sequence). The CDR3 runs 11 residues. The V gene lost 6 bases and the J gene lost 2 bases, with 3 bases spanning the gap. The CDR3 sequence is CASRYTDTQYF. CDR3 nucleotides: TGTGCCAGCAGGTACACAGATACGCAGTATTTT.

The chain uses TRBV18 and TRBJ2-5; D is perhaps TRBD1 or TRBD2 (7 bases each). Trimming took off 3 bases at V and 4 bases at J, with 15 bases between the two ends. The CDR3 has 15 amino acids. Per germline, CDR1 KGHSH and CDR2 LQKENI. The CDR3 region is CASSPLQGGRETQYF. DNA of the CDR3: TGTGCCAGCTCACCGCTCCAGGGGGGGAGAGAGACCCAGTACTTC.

The CDR3 region is CASSYRDSGANVLTF. CDR3 in DNA: TGTGCCAGCAGTTACAGGGACTCTGGGGCCAACGTCCTGACTTTC. This sequence joins TRBV6-5 and TRBJ2-6; D ambiguous. Trimming removed 2 bases from V and 0 bases from J, with 5 bases in between. The V gene's germline CDR1 is MNHEY and CDR2 SVGAGI. This CDR3 contains 15 residues.